This TCR beta chain was found in a study of regulatory T cells in long-lasting Graves disease. In this sample, this clonotype turned up many times. Time point here: persistent/refractory GD, antithyroid drugs over 5 years with positive TRAb. PBMCs were the source of the RNA used for TCR sequencing. Arm-PCR with iRepertoire HTBI primers amplified the CDR3 regions for these TCR beta libraries. MiXCR, run by TCRdb on the multiplex PCR reads, gives a single entry per CDR3 protein. The table lists roughly 500,000 distinct CDR3 sequences, more than 20% of them singletons, with roughly 8% in the top ten. CDR3 length equals 17 residues. Germline V gene lookup returns CDR1 MNHEY and CDR2 SVGAGI. V gave up 2 bases and J gave up 2 bases; unmatched junction bases: 4.

The sequence derives from a female donor with Graves disease. Here the sequenced sample was peripheral blood mononuclear cells (PBMCs), taken when the disease was refractory, from a patient treated with antithyroid drugs. The rearrangement links TRBV6-5 to TRBJ2-4; TRBD2 matches 12 bases. CDR3 loop: CASSYRGLAGPKNIQYF. The CDR3 coding sequence is TGTGCCAGCAGTTACCGTGGACTAGCGGGGCCCAAAAACATTCAGTACTTC.